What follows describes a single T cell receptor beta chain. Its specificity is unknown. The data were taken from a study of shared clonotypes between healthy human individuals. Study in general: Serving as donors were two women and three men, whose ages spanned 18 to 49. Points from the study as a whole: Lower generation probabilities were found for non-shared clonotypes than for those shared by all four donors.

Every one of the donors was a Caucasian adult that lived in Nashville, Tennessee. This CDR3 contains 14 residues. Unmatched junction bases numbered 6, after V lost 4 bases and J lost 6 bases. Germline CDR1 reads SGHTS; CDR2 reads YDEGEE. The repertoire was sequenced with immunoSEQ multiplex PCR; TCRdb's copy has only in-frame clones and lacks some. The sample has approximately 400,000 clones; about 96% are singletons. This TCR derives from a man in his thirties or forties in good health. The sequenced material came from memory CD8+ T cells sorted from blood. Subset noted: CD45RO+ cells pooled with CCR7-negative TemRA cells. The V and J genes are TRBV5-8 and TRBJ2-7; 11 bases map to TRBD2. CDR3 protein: CASSGQLAGVEQYF. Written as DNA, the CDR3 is TGTGCCAGCAGCGGACAACTAGCGGGAGTCGAGCAGTACTTC.